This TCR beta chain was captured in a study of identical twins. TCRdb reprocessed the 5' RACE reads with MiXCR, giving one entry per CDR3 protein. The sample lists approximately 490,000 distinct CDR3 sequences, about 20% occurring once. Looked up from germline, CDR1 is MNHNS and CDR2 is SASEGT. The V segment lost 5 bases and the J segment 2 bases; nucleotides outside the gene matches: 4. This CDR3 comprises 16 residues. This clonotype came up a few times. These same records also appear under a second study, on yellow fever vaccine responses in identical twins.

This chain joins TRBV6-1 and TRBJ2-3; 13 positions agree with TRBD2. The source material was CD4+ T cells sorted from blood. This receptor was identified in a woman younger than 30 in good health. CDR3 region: CASSQGLAGFTDTQYF. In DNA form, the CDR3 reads TGTGCCAGCAGTCAGGGACTAGCGGGATTCACAGATACGCAGTATTTT.